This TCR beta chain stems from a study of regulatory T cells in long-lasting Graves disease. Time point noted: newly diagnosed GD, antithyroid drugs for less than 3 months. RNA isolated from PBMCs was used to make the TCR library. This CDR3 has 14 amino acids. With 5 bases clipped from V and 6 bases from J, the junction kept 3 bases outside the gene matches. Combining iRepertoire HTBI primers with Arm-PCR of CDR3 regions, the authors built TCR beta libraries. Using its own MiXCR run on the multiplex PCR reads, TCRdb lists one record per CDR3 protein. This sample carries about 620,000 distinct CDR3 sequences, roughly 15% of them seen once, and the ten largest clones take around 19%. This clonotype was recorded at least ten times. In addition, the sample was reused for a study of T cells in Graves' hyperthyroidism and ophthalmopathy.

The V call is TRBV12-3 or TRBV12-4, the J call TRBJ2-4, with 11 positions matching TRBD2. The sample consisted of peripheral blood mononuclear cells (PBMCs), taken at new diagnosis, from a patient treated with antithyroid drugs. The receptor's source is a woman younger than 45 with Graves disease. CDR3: CASSPGLAGNIQYF. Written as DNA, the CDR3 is TGTGCCAGCAGTCCCGGACTAGCGGGAAACATTCAGTACTTC.